The 4 T cell receptor beta chains in this list originate from one sample, sequenced in a study of long-term antiretroviral therapy in people with HIV. Survey-level resolution applied to immunoSEQ assay v3.0. Profiling relied on immunoSEQ multiplex PCR, and the TCRdb table lists in-frame clones only, not all of them. The repertoire consists of 20,000 to 25,000 clones, with roughly 87% occurring once and the leading ten covering 23%. Sequencing used unsorted PBMCs, obtained 0.4 years after starting antiretroviral therapy. These receptors were collected from a man between 45 and 60 years old with HIV.

In DNA form, the CDR3 reads TGTGCCAGCAGCCCCGAGGGTATAACTGAAGCTTTCTTT. Its protein is CASSPEGITEAFF. The chain recombines TRBV2 with TRBJ1-1; no firm D call. Germline values: CDR1 SNHLY, CDR2 FYNNEI. This CDR3 has 13 residues. Trimming left V 6 bases short and J 5 bases short, with 13 bases between.

The V and J genes are TRBV5-1 and TRBJ1-1, with TRBD1 matching 8 bases. The CDR3 length is 13 residues. Germline CDR1 reads SGHRS; CDR2 reads YFSETQ. V lost 7 bases and J lost 5; bases outside the gene matches: 7. The CDR3 sequence is CASGDRSGTEAFF. Written as DNA, the CDR3 is TGCGCCAGCGGGGACAGGTCCGGGACTGAAGCTTTCTTT.

V and J are TRBV19 and TRBJ1-1; the D gene is possibly TRBD1 (5 bases). Trimming pared 5 bases from V and 8 bases from J, leaving 15 bases between. The CDR3 is 13 residues long. The V gene's germline CDR1 is LNHDA and CDR2 SQIVND (reference sequence). CDR3 sequence (DNA): TGTGCCAGTAGTCCCCGGGGCTTAGAGGAAGCTTTCTTT. As protein: CASSPRGLEEAFF.

V is TRBV6-6 and J is TRBJ1-5; the match to TRBD1 covers 7 bases. The CDR3 contains 14 residues. J lost 4 bases, V lost 5 bases, and 5 bases had no gene match. CDR1 MNHNY and CDR2 SVGAGI come from the germline V gene (reference sequence). Here the CDR3 DNA reads TGTGCCAGCAGTCCCGACAGGGTTAATCAGCCCCAGCATTTT. This encodes CASSPDRVNQPQHF.